This record concerns one T cell receptor (beta chain) sequence. Only in-frame clones appear in the TCRdb table, and some are missing; sequencing was by immunoSEQ multiplex PCR. The table includes a few hundred thousand clones, roughly nine tenths detected once. This specimen comes from a study of blood T cell repertoires in COVID-19. All enrollees were about 18 to 100 years old and from roughly 22 US areas. Participants had their cohort set by participant-reported clinical history. The sequence was obtained from a woman aged 25 to 39 who had recovered from COVID-19. Sequenced material: PBMCs or T cells enriched from blood (not recorded which).

CDR3 in amino acids: CASTTGSSSYEQYF. In nucleotides, the CDR3 is TGTGCCAGCACCACAGGGTCCTCCTCCTACGAGCAGTACTTC. V and J are TRBV5-5 and TRBJ2-7, with D possibly matching TRBD1 (6 bases). The CDR3 spans 14 residues. CDR1 is SGHKS, CDR2 YYEKEE, per germline (reference sequence). V shed 6 bases and J shed 0 bases, with 13 bases lying between them.